The clone carrying this TCR beta chain came up a few times. Its specificity is unknown. These data belong to a study of beta chain features in type 1 diabetes. Broader study findings: The study left unresolved whether HLA type influences TCRB rearrangement. All four CD4+ subsets of Type 1 diabetes patients contained TCRB CDR3s that were moderately but significantly shorter. Over-representation of high TCR-expressing cells was a possible consequence of cDNA sequencing.

What was sequenced were expressed TCRB transcripts, since all of the isolated RNA had been reverse transcribed. Sequencing used immunoSEQ multiplex PCR; TCRdb keeps in-frame clones, though not all of them. This table holds some 250,000 clones, approximately 11% found once. V lost 6 bases, J lost 2 bases, and 10 bases stayed unmatched. The CDR3 sequence is 15 residues long. Germline V lookup: CDR1 SGDLS, CDR2 YYNGEE. The V and J genes are TRBV9 and TRBJ2-5, with 7 nucleotides matching TRBD2. This TCR was recovered from a young man with type 1 diabetes. Sequencing was done on a sample of naive CD4+ T cells from blood. The CDR3 DNA reads as TGTGCCAGCACCCCCTCTGGGACTACACAAGAGACCCAGTACTTC. Its translation is CASTPSGTTQETQYF. Full variable domain (remainder filled in from reference TRBV9 and TRBJ2-5): DSGVTQTPKHLITATGQRVTLRCSPRSGDLSVYWYQQSLDQGLQFLIQYYNGEERAKGNILERFSAQQFPDLHSELNLSSLELGDSALYFCASTPSGTTQETQYFGPGTRLLVL.